The clone carrying this TCR beta chain was detected many times. Its antigen is unidentified. Germline CDR1 and CDR2: MNHEY and SVGEGT. V shed 5 bases, J shed 2 bases, and the junction held 2 bases outside the gene matches. This CDR3 comprises 14 residues. These data belong to a study of regulatory T cells in long-lasting Graves disease. Looking at the study overall: Graves' patients, newly diagnosed, had taken antithyroid drugs under 3 months.

Construction of the TCR beta libraries employed iRepertoire HTBI primers in conjunction with Arm-PCR of CDR3 regions. TCRdb used MiXCR to reprocess the multiplex PCR reads, holding one entry per CDR3 protein. The data show more than 350,000 distinct CDR3 sequences, about 15% seen once. Study findings and constraints: Patients with persistent disease showed a bias toward TRBV28, TRBJ1-2 and TRBJ2-5.

Time point of the sample: newly diagnosed GD, antithyroid drugs for less than 3 months. The TCR library was prepared using RNA isolated from PBMCs. This same sample was also taken into another study, of T cells in Graves' hyperthyroidism and ophthalmopathy. That source reports: The TCR CDR3 was amplified in a first-round RT-PCR using the HTBI primer set.

The sample was peripheral blood mononuclear cells (PBMCs), taken at new diagnosis, from a patient treated with antithyroid drugs. The source is a woman aged 25-40 years with Graves disease. V is TRBV6-2 or TRBV6-3 and J is TRBJ2-2; 7 positions match TRBD1. CDR3 sequence: CASSRQGNTGELFF. DNA of the CDR3: TGTGCCAGCAGTCGACAGGGAAACACCGGGGAGCTGTTTTTT.